These 7 T cell receptor beta chains were sequenced from one sample in a study of OX40 agonist ivuxolimab in advanced cancers. Method: immunoSEQ multiplex PCR; TCRdb's copy keeps in-frame clones and lacks some. Of over 25,000 clones listed, 80% are singletons. The sequencing used CD4+ or CD8+ T cells sorted from blood, collected in a trial of the OX40 agonist ivuxolimab. These receptors all stem from an adult with an advanced solid tumor such as melanoma, head and neck, liver or kidney cancer.

This clone was recorded once. V gene TRBV7-6 combines with J gene TRBJ1-1; 7 positions agree with TRBD1. The junction had 7 bases not matched to a gene; V was cut back by 5 bases and J by 1 base. The CDR3 extends over 15 amino acids. The V gene's germline CDR1 is SGHVS and CDR2 FNYEAQ. CDR3 nucleotides: TGTGCCAGCAGCCTCGGGACAGTGTGGAACACTGAAGCTTTCTTT. It codes for CASSLGTVWNTEAFF.

The rearrangement joins TRBV29-1 to TRBJ2-5; no reliable D call. V was clipped by 3 bases and J by 3 bases, with 8 bases between them. The V gene's germline CDR1 is SQVTM and CDR2 ANQGSEA. The CDR3 has 12 residues. CDR3: CSVEGRKETQYF. The CDR3 coding sequence is TGCAGCGTTGAGGGTCGGAAAGAGACCCAGTACTTC. The variable domain in full, completed from reference TRBV29-1 and TRBJ2-5, reads SAVISQKPSRDICQRGTSLTIQCQVDSQVTMMFWYRQQPGQSLTLIATANQGSEATYESGFVIDKFPISRPNLTFSTLTVSNMSPEDSSIYLCSVEGRKETQYFGPGTRLLVL.

The chain recombines TRBV27 with TRBJ1-2, with no clear D. CDR3 length: 13 amino acids. Between the trimmed V and J ends, which lost 0 bases and 2 bases, there was a span of 4 bases. Germline V gives CDR1 MNHEY, CDR2 SMNVEV (reference sequence). The CDR3 is CASSLSGNYGYTF. The CDR3 DNA is TGTGCCAGCAGTTTATCAGGAAACTATGGCTACACCTTC.

This chain links TRBV6-5 with TRBJ1-2; D remains ambiguous. The CDR3 covers 13 residues. The germline gives CDR1 MNHEY, CDR2 SVGAGI. Trimming pared 7 bases from V and 4 bases from J, leaving 13 bases between. This CDR3 is CASTTEGLYGYTF. In DNA form, the CDR3 reads TGTGCCAGCACGACGGAGGGTCTCTATGGCTACACCTTC.

The V gene is TRBV30, the J gene TRBJ1-2, with no clear D. The germline CDR1 and CDR2 sequences are GTSNPN and SVGIG (reference sequence). Deletions cut 5 bases from V and 8 bases from J, with 12 bases between. This CDR3 contains 11 residues. In nucleotides, the CDR3 is TGTGCCTGGGCCCGGGTCTCAGGCTACACCTTC. Protein product: CAWARVSGYTF.

The chain uses TRBV5-1 and TRBJ1-2; D call uncertain. The germline V gene encodes CDR1 SGHRS and CDR2 YFSETQ. V gave up 4 bases and J gave up 4 bases, with 11 bases separating them. The CDR3 is 13 residues long. The DNA for the CDR3 is TGCGCCAGCAGCACGTCGACACTCTATGGCTACACCTTC. Residues: CASSTSTLYGYTF.

V and J are TRBV30 and TRBJ2-7, with D tentatively TRBD1 (6 bases). This CDR3 is built from 12 residues. Germline lookup yields CDR1 GTSNPN and CDR2 SVGIG (reference sequence). The V end lost 2 bases, the J end lost 9 bases, and 14 bases lay between the germline ends. This CDR3 is CAWSSNRAGQYF. The CDR3 coding sequence is TGTGCCTGGAGTTCGAACAGGGCTGGGCAGTACTTC.